This T cell receptor (beta chain) was sequenced during a study of T cells expressing NK-cell markers. Study-level information: According to the study, TCR beta repertoires originated from sorted CD3+CD56+NKG2C+, CD3+CD56+NKG2C- and CD3+CD56-NKG2C+ T cells. There were seven HCMV-seropositive donors and one seronegative donor among the eight sequenced.

For each CDR3 protein, TCRdb gives one entry from its re-call of the 5' RACE reads, without DNA. The sample has 400,000 to 450,000 distinct CDR3 sequences. In germline, CDR1 is SGHDT, CDR2 YYEEEE. This CDR3 has 15 residues. The sample was blood T cells: a sorted CD56 or NKG2C T cell subset, CD4+ or CD8+ T cells, or bulk PBMC T cells (not recorded which). J is TRBJ2-2 and V is TRBV5-6. This TCR derives from a woman aged 18 to 75 in good health. CDR3 protein: CASSLGASFGGELFF.